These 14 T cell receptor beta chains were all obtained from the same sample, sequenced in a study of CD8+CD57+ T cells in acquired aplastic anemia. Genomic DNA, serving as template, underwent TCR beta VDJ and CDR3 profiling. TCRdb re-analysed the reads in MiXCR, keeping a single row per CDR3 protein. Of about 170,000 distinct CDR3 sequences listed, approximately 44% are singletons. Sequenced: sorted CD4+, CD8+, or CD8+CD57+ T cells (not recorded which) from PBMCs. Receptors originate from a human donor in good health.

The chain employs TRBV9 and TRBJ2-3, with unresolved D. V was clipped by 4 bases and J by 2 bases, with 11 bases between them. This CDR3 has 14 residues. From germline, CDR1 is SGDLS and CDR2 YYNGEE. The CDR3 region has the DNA TGTGCCAGCAGCACATCGGTGAACACAGATACGCAGTATTTT. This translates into CASSTSVNTDTQYF.

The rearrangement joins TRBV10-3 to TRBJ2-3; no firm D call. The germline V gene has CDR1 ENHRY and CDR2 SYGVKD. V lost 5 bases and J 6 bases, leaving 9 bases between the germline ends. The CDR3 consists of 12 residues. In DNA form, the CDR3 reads TGTGCCATCAGTACGACGGCGGATACGCAGTATTTT. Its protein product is CAISTTADTQYF.

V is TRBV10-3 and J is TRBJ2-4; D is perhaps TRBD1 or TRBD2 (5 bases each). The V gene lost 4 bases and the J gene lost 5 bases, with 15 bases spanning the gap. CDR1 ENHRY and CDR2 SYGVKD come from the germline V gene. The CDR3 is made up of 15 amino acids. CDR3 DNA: TGTGCCATCAGTGGCAAGGAGATGGGGGAAAACATTCAGTACTTC. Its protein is CAISGKEMGENIQYF.

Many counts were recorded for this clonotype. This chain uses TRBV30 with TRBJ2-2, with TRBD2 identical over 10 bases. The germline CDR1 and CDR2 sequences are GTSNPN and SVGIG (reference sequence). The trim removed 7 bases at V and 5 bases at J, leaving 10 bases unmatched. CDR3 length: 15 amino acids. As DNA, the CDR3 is TGTGCCTCCACGGGAGCGGGAGGGCCGACCGGGGAGCTGTTTTTT. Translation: CASTGAGGPTGELFF.

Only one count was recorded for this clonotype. The CDR3: CASSLGGGLADTQYF. The CDR3 region has the DNA TGCGCCAGCAGCTTGGGGGGGGGACTGGCGGATACGCAGTATTTT. The genes are TRBV5-1 and TRBJ2-3; TRBD2 agrees at 7 bases. The ends lost 0 bases at V and 6 bases at J; junction bases unmatched: 7. There are 15 residues in the CDR3. Germline V gene data show CDR1 as SGHRS and CDR2 as YFSETQ. Full variable domain (rest looked up from reference TRBV5-1 and TRBJ2-3): KAGVTQTPRYLIKTRGQQVTLSCSPISGHRSVSWYQQTPGQGLQFLFEYFSETQRNKGNFPGRFSGRQFSNSRSEMNVSTLELGDSALYLCASSLGGGLADTQYFGPGTRLTVL.

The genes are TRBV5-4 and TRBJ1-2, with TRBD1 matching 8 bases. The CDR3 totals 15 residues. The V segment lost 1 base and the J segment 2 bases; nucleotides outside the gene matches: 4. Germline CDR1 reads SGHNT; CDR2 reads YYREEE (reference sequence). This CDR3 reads CASSLYWTGNYGYTF. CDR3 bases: TGTGCCAGCAGCTTGTACTGGACAGGGAACTATGGCTACACCTTC.

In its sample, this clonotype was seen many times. The CDR3 spells CASSTGPTEAFF. As DNA, the CDR3 is TGTGCCAGCAGTACAGGGCCCACTGAAGCTTTCTTT. This sequence joins TRBV6-1 and TRBJ1-1; tentatively, D is TRBD1 (6 bases). V lost 5 bases, J lost 4 bases, and 8 bases lay in between. Germline V gene data show CDR1 as MNHNS and CDR2 as SASEGT. The CDR3 consists of 12 residues.

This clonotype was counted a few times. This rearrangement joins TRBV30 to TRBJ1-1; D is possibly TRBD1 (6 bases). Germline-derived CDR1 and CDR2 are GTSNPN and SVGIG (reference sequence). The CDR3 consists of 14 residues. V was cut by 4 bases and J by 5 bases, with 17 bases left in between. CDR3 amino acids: CAWNPWGGGTEAFF. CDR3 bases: TGTGCCTGGAATCCGTGGGGGGGCGGGACTGAAGCTTTCTTT.

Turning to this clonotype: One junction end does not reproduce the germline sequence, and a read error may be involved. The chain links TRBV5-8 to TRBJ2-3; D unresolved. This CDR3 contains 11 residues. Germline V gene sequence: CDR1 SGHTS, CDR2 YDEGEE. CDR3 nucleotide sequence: TGTGCCAGCATCTTGAGGGATACGCAGTATTTT. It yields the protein CASILRDTQYF.

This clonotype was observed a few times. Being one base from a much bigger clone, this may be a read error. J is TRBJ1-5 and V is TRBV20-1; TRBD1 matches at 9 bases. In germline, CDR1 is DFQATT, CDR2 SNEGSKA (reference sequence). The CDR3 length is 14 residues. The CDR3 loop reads CGARDGQGNQPQHF. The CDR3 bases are TGCGGTGCTAGAGACGGACAGGGGAATCAGCCCCAGCATTTT.

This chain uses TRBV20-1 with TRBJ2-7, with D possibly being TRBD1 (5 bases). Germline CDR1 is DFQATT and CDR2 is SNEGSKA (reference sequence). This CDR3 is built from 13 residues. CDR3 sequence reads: CSARTFDSYEQYF. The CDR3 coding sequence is TGCAGCGCACGGACATTCGACTCCTACGAGCAGTACTTC.

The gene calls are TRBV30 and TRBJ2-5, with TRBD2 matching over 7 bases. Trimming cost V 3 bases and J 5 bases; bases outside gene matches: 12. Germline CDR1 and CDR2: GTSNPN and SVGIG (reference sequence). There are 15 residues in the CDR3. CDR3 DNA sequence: TGTGCCTGGAGGAGACTAGCCGCTGAGTCGGAGACCCAGTACTTC. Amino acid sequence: CAWRRLAAESETQYF.

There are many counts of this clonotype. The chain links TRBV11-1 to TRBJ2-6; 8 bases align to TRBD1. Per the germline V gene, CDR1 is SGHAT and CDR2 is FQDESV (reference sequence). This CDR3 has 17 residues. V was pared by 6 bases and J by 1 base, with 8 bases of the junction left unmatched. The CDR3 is CASRPGTGSSGANVLTF. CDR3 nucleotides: TGTGCCAGCAGGCCCGGGACAGGATCATCTGGGGCCAACGTCCTGACTTTC.

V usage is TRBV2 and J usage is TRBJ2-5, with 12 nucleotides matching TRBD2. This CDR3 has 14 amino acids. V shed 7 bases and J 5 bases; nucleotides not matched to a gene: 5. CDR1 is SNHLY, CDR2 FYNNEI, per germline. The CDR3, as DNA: TGTGCCAGCAAAAGACTAGCGGGAGTGGAGACCCAGTACTTC. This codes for CASKRLAGVETQYF.